The clone carrying this TCR beta chain was recorded only once. Germline CDR1 and CDR2: GTSNPN and SVGIG (reference sequence). The CDR3 loop spans 14 amino acids. The V end was cut by 4 bases, the J end by 1 base, with 13 bases between. The source of the sample is a study of T-cell reconstitution after alpha-beta-depleted transplantation in children. Unique molecular identifiers were incorporated during preparation of the TCRbeta library. TCRdb ran MiXCR on the PCR reads and lists one entry per CDR3 protein. Here the sample spans approximately 640,000 distinct CDR3 sequences, 16% being singletons. The V call is TRBV30, the J call TRBJ1-1, with D unresolved. This receptor was identified in a human donor who donated a stem cell graft to a child with acute myeloid leukemia. The source was PBMCs from the stem cell graft donor, collected from the stem cell graft. CDR3 in DNA: TGTGCCTGGACCCGACTTGAACCGAACACTGAAGCTTTCTTT. It yields the protein CAWTRLEPNTEAFF.